The entry below gives a single T cell receptor (beta chain) sequence along with its context. Its antigen is still unknown. The data were obtained in a study of cytomegalovirus exposure and HLA in healthy donors. General study points: Through in vitro validation, three CMV-associated chains were shown to be specific for CMV antigens. Follow-up analysis seemed to connect common viral pathogens with several of the most significant clusters identified. In a later analysis, TCR beta V- and J-gene trimming showed a link to a missense DCLRE1C variant.

It was with 60 Vbeta and 13 Jbeta primers that the PCR ran. Data came from immunoSEQ multiplex PCR; TCRdb stores just in-frame clones and leaves some out. The sample table includes tens of thousands of clones. V shed 6 bases, J shed 5 bases, and the junction held 14 bases outside the gene matches. CDR1 and CDR2 from the germline V gene are KGHSH and LQKENI. The CDR3 sequence is 17 residues long. The sequence was obtained from a female donor in good health and CMV-seropositive. Material for sequencing was PBMCs. The chain employs TRBV18 and TRBJ2-2, with TRBD2 matching over 8 bases. CDR3 DNA: TGTGCCAGCTCCCCGGGAGCGGGAGCTTTTGGTACCGGGGAGCTGTTTTTT. Its translation: CASSPGAGAFGTGELFF.